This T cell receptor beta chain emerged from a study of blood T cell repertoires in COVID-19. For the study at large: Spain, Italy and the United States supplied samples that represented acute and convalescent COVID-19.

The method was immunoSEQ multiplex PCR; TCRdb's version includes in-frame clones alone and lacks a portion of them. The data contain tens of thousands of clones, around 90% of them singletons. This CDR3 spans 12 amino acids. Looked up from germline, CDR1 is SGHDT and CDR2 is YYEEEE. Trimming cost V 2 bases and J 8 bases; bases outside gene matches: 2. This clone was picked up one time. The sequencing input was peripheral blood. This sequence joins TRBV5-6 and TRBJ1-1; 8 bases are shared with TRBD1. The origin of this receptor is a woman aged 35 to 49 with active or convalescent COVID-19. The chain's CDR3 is CASSFGTGEAFF. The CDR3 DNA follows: TGTGCCAGCAGCTTTGGGACAGGCGAAGCTTTCTTT.